These 30 T cell receptor beta chains came from one sample sequenced in a study of vaccination effects on CD4 cells after COVID-19. Following culture for around 10 days, CD4+ T cells were isolated. These TCRs' antigens remain unknown. Measured with immunoSEQ multiplex PCR; TCRdb has only the in-frame clones, and not every one. The table records 70,000 or so clones, approximately 80% of them present only once. Sequencing was performed on CD4+ T cells from PBMCs cultured without peptide, taken before COVID-19 vaccination. The receptors were gathered from a human donor who received a COVID-19 vaccine.

This clone was seen more than once but under ten times. The chain joins TRBV5-1 to TRBJ2-2; D is tentatively TRBD1 or TRBD2 (6 bases each). V lost 6 bases and J lost 8, with 17 bases in between. The CDR3 totals 14 residues. Germline assignment: CDR1 SGHRS and CDR2 YFSETQ. This CDR3 reads CASNRESGAGELFF. The CDR3 DNA sequence: TGCGCCAGCAATCGTGAATCGGGGGCTGGGGAGCTGTTTTTT.

CDR3 sequence reads: CASSLDLGYEQYV. As DNA, the CDR3 is TGTGCCAGCAGCTTGGATCTAGGATACGAGCAGTACGTC. This sequence joins TRBV11-2 and TRBJ2-7; D remains unclear. Trimming pared 3 bases from V and 4 bases from J, leaving 10 bases between. Germline CDR1 SGHAT, CDR2 FQNNGV. The CDR3 is 13 residues long.

This sequence joins TRBV5-1 and TRBJ2-1; D tentatively reads TRBD1 or TRBD2 (6 bases each). Germline CDR1 SGHRS, CDR2 YFSETQ. CDR3 size: 15 residues. V was shortened by 1 base and J by 1 base, with 9 bases between the two germline ends. Here the CDR3 DNA reads TGCGCCAGCAGCTTGAGGGGGGCGTCCTACAATGAGCAGTTCTTC. It translates to CASSLRGASYNEQFF.

The V gene is TRBV5-1, the J gene TRBJ2-3, with 7 bases fitting TRBD2. With 7 bases clipped from V and 0 bases from J, the junction kept 5 bases outside the gene matches. The CDR3 contains 14 residues. Germline V gene sequence: CDR1 SGHRS, CDR2 YFSETQ. Here the CDR3 DNA reads TGCGCCAGCCGGGGGGTTTCTAGCACAGATACGCAGTATTTT. Translated, it gives CASRGVSSTDTQYF. Filled out from reference TRBV5-1 and TRBJ2-3, the complete variable domain reads KAGVTQTPRYLIKTRGQQVTLSCSPISGHRSVSWYQQTPGQGLQFLFEYFSETQRNKGNFPGRFSGRQFSNSRSEMNVSTLELGDSALYLCASRGVSSTDTQYFGPGTRLTVL.

The rearrangement joins TRBV5-1 to TRBJ1-5; 7 bases agree with TRBD1. This CDR3 contains 15 residues. CDR1 SGHRS and CDR2 YFSETQ come from the germline V gene. V trimming: 4 bases; J trimming: 5 bases; junction bases outside the gene matches: 9. The CDR3 DNA reads as TGCGCCAGCAGCCCAGCTGGACAGGCCCATCAGCCCCAGCATTTT. Protein sequence: CASSPAGQAHQPQHF.

The chain combines TRBV3-1 (or the pseudogene TRBV3-2) with TRBJ2-5, with D tentatively TRBD2 (5 bases). CDR1 is LGHDT and CDR2 is YNNKEL in the germline V gene (reference sequence). The CDR3 extends over 16 amino acids. V was cut by 1 base and J by 2 bases, with 14 bases left in between. CDR3 in amino acids: CASSQGTGNFQETQYF. As DNA, the CDR3 is TGTGCCAGCAGCCAAGGGACGGGGAACTTTCAAGAGACCCAGTACTTC.

The V and J genes are TRBV19 and TRBJ2-4; a possible D gene is TRBD1 (5 bases). V lost 6 bases and J 6 bases, leaving 18 bases between the germline ends. The CDR3 length is 15 residues. Germline CDR1 and CDR2: LNHDA and SQIVND (reference sequence). The DNA of the CDR3 is TGTGCCAGTAGCCTAGGGGTAACAGTACGAAACATTCAGTACTTC. It translates to CASSLGVTVRNIQYF.

The chain carries TRBV24-1 and TRBJ2-5; 10 nucleotides line up with TRBD2. Trimming at V came to 4 bases and at J to 5 bases, leaving 9 bases not matched to a gene. The germline V gene encodes CDR1 KGHDR and CDR2 SFDVKD. The CDR3 contains 16 residues. The chain's CDR3 is CATSDLSGLALETQYF. CDR3 in DNA: TGTGCCACCAGTGACCTCTCGGGACTAGCGCTGGAGACCCAGTACTTC.

This clone was counted a few times. The chain combines TRBV5-1 with TRBJ1-5; D uncertain. Trimming took off 2 bases at V and 3 bases at J, with 12 bases between the two ends. Germline-derived CDR1 and CDR2 are SGHRS and YFSETQ. The CDR3 runs to 15 residues. DNA of the CDR3: TGCGCCAGCAGCTTAGGACCGCGGGACAATCAGCCCCAGCATTTT. Its translation is CASSLGPRDNQPQHF.

This sequence joins TRBV11-1 and TRBJ1-1; 7 bases are shared with TRBD1. CDR3 length equals 13 residues. Germline-derived CDR1 and CDR2 are SGHAT and FQDESV (reference sequence). The ends lost 8 bases at V and 2 bases at J; junction bases unmatched: 5. The CDR3 sequence is CASGRQGNTEAFF. The CDR3, as DNA: TGTGCCAGCGGGAGACAGGGAAACACTGAAGCTTTCTTT.

The chain links TRBV2 to TRBJ1-5; a possible D gene is TRBD1 (5 bases). The CDR3 length is 13 residues. The germline V gene encodes CDR1 SNHLY and CDR2 FYNNEI. V was cut by 6 bases and J by 2 bases, with 8 bases left in between. CDR3 sequence reads: CASREQGNQPQHF. CDR3 coding DNA: TGTGCCAGCAGGGAACAGGGCAATCAGCCCCAGCATTTT. The full variable domain, in which reference TRBV2 and TRBJ1-5 provide the parts outside the CDR3, is EPEVTQTPSHQVTQMGQEVILRCVPISNHLYFYWYRQILGQKVEFLVSFYNNEISEKSEIFDDQFSVERPDGSNFTLKIRSTKLEDSAMYFCASREQGNQPQHFGDGTRLSIL.

The V call is TRBV18, the J call TRBJ1-2; D unclear. The CDR3 covers 15 residues. Looked up from germline, CDR1 is KGHSH and CDR2 is LQKENI. V was trimmed by 3 bases and J by 6 bases, leaving 17 bases between them. The CDR3 sequence is CASSPQNAVSDGYTF. CDR3 in DNA: TGTGCCAGCTCACCCCAAAATGCAGTCTCGGATGGCTACACCTTC.

This clone has only a few counts. V is TRBV5-1 and J is TRBJ1-1; perhaps TRBD1 as D (5 bases). V shed 3 bases and J shed 3 bases, with 12 bases lying between them. The CDR3 runs 14 residues. Germline V gene data show CDR1 as SGHRS and CDR2 as YFSETQ. CDR3 region: CASSSRGSDTEAFF. In DNA form, the CDR3 reads TGCGCCAGCAGCTCAAGGGGTTCTGACACTGAAGCTTTCTTT. Together with reference TRBV5-1 and TRBJ1-1, the CDR3 gives the full variable domain: KAGVTQTPRYLIKTRGQQVTLSCSPISGHRSVSWYQQTPGQGLQFLFEYFSETQRNKGNFPGRFSGRQFSNSRSEMNVSTLELGDSALYLCASSSRGSDTEAFFGQGTRLTVV.

The chain links TRBV11-2 to TRBJ1-1; TRBD1 matches 7 bases. The germline V gene has CDR1 SGHAT and CDR2 FQNNGV. This CDR3 comprises 14 residues. The V segment lost 3 bases and the J segment 2 bases; nucleotides outside the gene matches: 3. The CDR3, as DNA: TGTGCCAGCAGCTTGAGGGGGCCTAACACTGAAGCTTTCTTT. Protein sequence: CASSLRGPNTEAFF.

The V call is TRBV7-2, the J call TRBJ2-3, with TRBD2 as a possible D gene (6 bases). The V end was cut by 5 bases, the J end by 2 bases, with 14 bases between. The CDR3 length is 15 residues. CDR1 and CDR2 (germline): SGHTA, FQGNSA. Here the CDR3 reads CASSPQAGYTDTQYF. Here the CDR3 DNA reads TGTGCCAGCAGCCCCCAAGCGGGCTACACAGATACGCAGTATTTT.

V gene TRBV6-1 combines with J gene TRBJ2-3, with 8 bases aligning to TRBD1. The V and J ends lost 0 bases and 10 bases, in that order; junction bases with no gene match: 9. The CDR3 is made up of 15 amino acids. Germline assignment: CDR1 MNHNS and CDR2 SASEGT. CDR3 DNA sequence: TGTGCCAGCAGTGAAGCTCAGGGGGCGCGTCTGGCGCAGTATTTT. The encoded protein is CASSEAQGARLAQYF.

This sequence joins TRBV11-2 and TRBJ1-1; D is perhaps TRBD1 (5 bases). V lost 8 bases and J lost 3, with 7 bases in between. The germline V gene encodes CDR1 SGHAT and CDR2 FQNNGV. The CDR3 is made up of 11 amino acids. The CDR3 DNA is TGTGCCAGCGCAGGGTACACTGAAGCTTTCTTT. Translated, it gives CASAGYTEAFF.

The chain carries TRBV7-2 and TRBJ2-1, with D possibly called TRBD1 or TRBD2 (5 bases each). Trimming cost V 5 bases and J 9 bases, with 17 bases left between them. Germline CDR1 and CDR2: SGHTA and FQGNSA. The CDR3 extends over 14 amino acids. In DNA form, the CDR3 reads TGTGCCAGCAGCCCAAGTGGGGGTGCTGGTGAGCAGTTCTTC. Protein sequence: CASSPSGGAGEQFF.

This clone was picked up one time. The chain has TRBV5-1 and TRBJ1-1, with 9 bases that match TRBD1. Unmatched junction bases numbered 6, after V lost 4 bases and J lost 5 bases. The CDR3 length is 14 residues. Germline CDR1 SGHRS, CDR2 YFSETQ. The CDR3 DNA reads as TGCGCCAGCAGCGGGACAGGGCCAAGAACTGAAGCTTTCTTT. Encoded protein: CASSGTGPRTEAFF.

The chain links TRBV5-1 to TRBJ2-2; TRBD1 is a possible D gene (6 bases). CDR1 is SGHRS and CDR2 is YFSETQ in the germline V gene. The CDR3 is 14 residues long. With 1 base removed from V and 5 bases from J, the gap between germline ends came to 9 bases. The CDR3 loop reads CASSLSQGTGELFF. Here the CDR3 DNA reads TGCGCCAGCAGCTTGAGTCAGGGGACCGGGGAGCTGTTTTTT.

This chain joins TRBV7-8 and TRBJ2-5; D possibly uses TRBD1 or TRBD2 (5 bases each). Between the trimmed V and J ends, which lost 5 bases and 5 bases, there was a span of 15 bases. This CDR3 comprises 14 residues. Germline V gene lookup returns CDR1 SGHVS and CDR2 FQNEAQ. The CDR3 loop reads CASSRGVGVETQYF. The DNA for the CDR3 is TGTGCCAGCAGCCGAGGGGTAGGGGTGGAGACCCAGTACTTC.

The rearrangement joins TRBV6-6 to TRBJ1-5; weak D call: TRBD1 (5 bases). There are 16 residues in the CDR3. V shed 2 bases and J shed 4 bases, with 15 bases lying between them. The germline gives CDR1 MNHNY, CDR2 SVGAGI (reference sequence). CDR3 sequence: CASSYLKWGGNQPQHF. In DNA form, the CDR3 reads TGTGCCAGCAGTTACCTTAAATGGGGGGGAAATCAGCCCCAGCATTTT.

This chain uses TRBV28 with TRBJ2-6; TRBD1 matches 8 bases. The junction had 9 bases not matched to a gene; V was cut back by 5 bases and J by 0 bases. The CDR3 is 18 residues long. Per the germline V gene, CDR1 is MDHEN and CDR2 is SYDVKM. The CDR3 spells CASSQSGTGRSGANVLTF. Written as DNA, the CDR3 is TGTGCCAGCAGTCAATCCGGGACAGGACGCTCTGGGGCCAACGTCCTGACTTTC.

The chain joins TRBV6-5 to TRBJ1-2, with 7 bases aligning to TRBD1. The CDR3 consists of 16 residues. The germline CDR1 and CDR2 sequences are MNHEY and SVGAGI. With 0 bases clipped from V and 8 bases from J, the junction kept 12 bases outside the gene matches. The CDR3 sequence: CASSYSAKGQLYGYTF. The CDR3 DNA is TGTGCCAGCAGTTACTCTGCAAAGGGACAGTTGTACGGCTACACCTTC.

V is TRBV5-4 and J is TRBJ2-5, with 8 positions matching TRBD2. V dropped 3 bases and J dropped 5; count of bases not matched to a gene: 6. Germline V gives CDR1 SGHNT, CDR2 YYREEE (reference sequence). The CDR3 length is 14 residues. CDR3 nucleotides: TGTGCCAGCAGCTCCGGGGGGGCCAGGGAGACCCAGTACTTC. Translating gives CASSSGGARETQYF.

The chain couples TRBV7-2 to TRBJ1-2; 7 bases are shared with TRBD1. Germline assignment: CDR1 SGHTA and CDR2 FQGNSA. Trimming cost V 5 bases and J 3 bases; bases outside gene matches: 15. This CDR3 has 17 residues. The CDR3 DNA sequence: TGTGCCAGCAGCCAATCCTTAACAGGGGCCGCCTACTATGGCTACACCTTC. Amino acids: CASSQSLTGAAYYGYTF. The full variable domain, rest sourced from reference TRBV7-2 and TRBJ1-2, is GAGVSQSPSNKVTEKGKDVELRCDPISGHTALYWYRQSLGQGLEFLIYFQGNSAPDKSGLPSDRFSAERTGGSVSTLTIQRTQQEDSAVYLCASSQSLTGAAYYGYTFGSGTRLTVV.

The gene calls are TRBV11-2 and TRBJ2-1; D remains unclear. Trimming removed 2 bases at V and 2 bases at J, with 10 bases between. This CDR3 has 15 residues. Looked up from germline, CDR1 is SGHAT and CDR2 is FQNNGV. The CDR3 protein is CASSLRRFPYNEQFF. The DNA for the CDR3 is TGTGCCAGCAGCTTACGGCGATTCCCCTACAATGAGCAGTTCTTC.

The chain links TRBV28 to TRBJ1-2; D possibly corresponds to TRBD1 (6 bases). This CDR3 has 12 residues. With 6 bases removed from V and 3 bases from J, the gap between germline ends came to 8 bases. Germline V gives CDR1 MDHEN, CDR2 SYDVKM. The CDR3 DNA is TGTGCCAGCAGATCAGGGGACTATGGCTACACCTTC. Translating it yields CASRSGDYGYTF.

The chain carries TRBV28 and TRBJ2-5, with TRBD2 identical over 10 bases. CDR1 MDHEN and CDR2 SYDVKM come from the germline V gene. CDR3 size: 15 residues. V trimming: 5 bases; J trimming: 1 base; junction bases outside the gene matches: 4. CDR3 sequence: CASSPPSGGQETQYF. The DNA of the CDR3 is TGTGCCAGCAGTCCCCCTAGCGGGGGCCAAGAGACCCAGTACTTC.

The V and J genes are TRBV24-1 and TRBJ2-1; D unclear. The germline CDR1 and CDR2 sequences are KGHDR and SFDVKD. V lost 2 bases and J lost 9, with 16 bases in between. The CDR3 covers 15 residues. As DNA, the CDR3 is TGTGCCACCAGTGATTCTAAAAGGTCTGTAGGTGAGCAGTTCTTC. Amino acid sequence: CATSDSKRSVGEQFF.